A single sample gave rise to the 20 T cell receptor beta chains below, sequenced in a study of OX40 agonist ivuxolimab in advanced cancers. The assay was immunoSEQ multiplex PCR, and TCRdb's table has in-frame clones only and misses some. The table records about 30,000 clones, approximately 90% of them present only once. Sample: CD4+ or CD8+ T cells sorted from blood, taken in a trial of the OX40 agonist ivuxolimab. The receptors shown here come from an adult with an advanced solid tumor such as melanoma, head and neck, liver or kidney cancer.

The chain links TRBV13 to TRBJ2-1, with TRBD1 as a possible D gene (7 bases). This CDR3 has 15 amino acids. Germline V gene data show CDR1 as PRHDT and CDR2 as FYEKMQ (reference sequence). V was cut by 5 bases and J by 4 bases, with 15 bases left in between. This CDR3 reads CASSPGDSPYNEQFF. CDR3 sequence (DNA): TGTGCCAGCAGCCCGGGGGACAGTCCTTACAATGAGCAGTTCTTC.

V usage is TRBV7-8 and J usage is TRBJ2-2; perhaps TRBD1 as D (6 bases). Germline values: CDR1 SGHVS, CDR2 FQNEAQ. The germline V and J ends were trimmed by 0 bases and 5 bases, with 13 bases remaining between them. The CDR3 has 16 amino acids. DNA of the CDR3: TGTGCCAGCAGCTTAGCGCTAGGGGGTTCTACCGGGGAGCTGTTTTTT. This sequence encodes CASSLALGGSTGELFF.

This clone has just one count. The rearrangement joins TRBV13 to TRBJ2-2, with D maybe TRBD1 (5 bases). Between the trimmed V and J ends, which lost 6 bases and 8 bases, there was a span of 13 bases. The CDR3 consists of 13 residues. Germline V gene data show CDR1 as PRHDT and CDR2 as FYEKMQ (reference sequence). CDR3 DNA sequence: TGTGCCAGCAGTCTCCAGGGTTTTGGGGAGCTGTTTTTT. Translating it yields CASSLQGFGELFF.

This clone is large within its sample. The V call is TRBV4-1, the J call TRBJ2-7; the D call may be TRBD1 or TRBD2 (6 bases each). Germline V gives CDR1 MGHRA, CDR2 YSYEKL. Trimming shortened V by 6 bases and J by 2 bases, and 20 bases separated the two germline ends. The CDR3 covers 16 residues. CDR3 in amino acids: CASSPWGADIPYEQYF. CDR3 DNA sequence: TGCGCCAGCAGTCCCTGGGGGGCAGATATACCCTACGAGCAGTACTTC.

This clone was seen only once. This chain uses TRBV7-2 with TRBJ2-3; TRBD2 might be the D (5 bases). The germline V and J ends were trimmed by 1 base and 3 bases, with 11 bases remaining between them. The germline gives CDR1 SGHTA, CDR2 FQGNSA. CDR3 length: 15 residues. The CDR3, as DNA: TGTGCCAGCAGCTTAGTGCCTAGCCTTACAGATACGCAGTATTTT. Amino acids: CASSLVPSLTDTQYF.

V and J are TRBV4-1 and TRBJ2-5; D gene ambiguous. The CDR3 spans 14 residues. V lost 0 bases and J lost 2, with 7 bases in between. Germline V gene data show CDR1 as MGHRA and CDR2 as YSYEKL. CDR3 nucleotide sequence: TGCGCCAGCAGCCAAGAGCTCGTTCAAGAGACCCAGTACTTC. Its protein is CASSQELVQETQYF.

This chain uses TRBV5-4 with TRBJ2-3; possible D gene TRBD2, 6 bases. V was trimmed by 3 bases and J by 1 base, leaving 18 bases between them. The CDR3 length is 17 residues. Germline loops: CDR1 SGHNT, CDR2 YYREEE (reference sequence). CDR3 sequence: CASSSSIQRLGTDTQYF. CDR3 nucleotide sequence: TGTGCCAGCAGCTCGTCCATCCAAAGACTAGGCACAGATACGCAGTATTTT.

For the CDR3, the DNA is TGTGCCAGCAGAGACGGGGGGGATGGGGCCAACGTCCTGACTTTC. Its protein is CASRDGGDGANVLTF. This sequence joins TRBV27 and TRBJ2-6; 8 bases agree with TRBD2. The V segment lost 6 bases and the J segment 3 bases; nucleotides outside the gene matches: 4. Germline V gene data show CDR1 as MNHEY and CDR2 as SMNVEV (reference sequence). The CDR3 is 15 residues long. The entire variable domain, with the rest obtained from reference TRBV27 and TRBJ2-6, is as follows: EAQVTQNPRYLITVTGKKLTVTCSQNMNHEYMSWYRQDPGLGLRQIYYSMNVEVTDKGDVPEGYKVSRKEKRNFPLILESPSPNQTSLYFCASRDGGDGANVLTFGAGSRLTVL.

This sequence joins TRBV19 and TRBJ2-1; D gene ambiguous. V was shortened by 1 base and J by 2 bases, with 6 bases between the two germline ends. The CDR3 runs to 14 residues. Germline CDR1 is LNHDA and CDR2 is SQIVND (reference sequence). In DNA, the CDR3 is TGTGCCAGTAGTATAGTACTTGCCTACAATGAGCAGTTCTTC. Protein product: CASSIVLAYNEQFF.

The gene calls are TRBV4-3 and TRBJ2-5; TRBD2 matches 7 bases. V dropped 1 base and J dropped 1; count of bases not matched to a gene: 6. Germline V CDR1 and CDR2: LGHNA, YSLEER. This CDR3 spans 16 amino acids. CDR3 in amino acids: CASSQGEGWGQETQYF. CDR3 DNA sequence: TGCGCCAGCAGCCAAGGGGAGGGATGGGGCCAAGAGACCCAGTACTTC.

On this clone: The likely explanation is a read error, given a far larger clone one base away. The same CDR3 also results from other DNA sequences found in this sample. J is TRBJ2-1 and V is TRBV7-9; weak D call: TRBD2 (5 bases). Germline V gene sequence: CDR1 SEHNR, CDR2 FQNEAQ (reference sequence). There are 13 residues in the CDR3. V dropped 5 bases and J dropped 6 bases, with 11 bases sitting between them. The CDR3 region has the DNA TGTGCCAGCAGCCAAGACTACCTCAATGAGCAGTTCTTC. This translates into CASSQDYLNEQFF.

The chain couples TRBV7-8 to TRBJ2-3, with 11 bases aligning to TRBD2. The CDR3 runs 18 residues. Looked up from germline, CDR1 is SGHVS and CDR2 is FQNEAQ. The junction had 9 bases not matched to a gene; V was cut back by 4 bases and J by 0 bases. CDR3 sequence (DNA): TGTGCCAGCAGCTACGGGACTAGCGGAGTCCTTAGCACAGATACGCAGTATTTT. Its translation: CASSYGTSGVLSTDTQYF. Looking up the rest from reference TRBV7-8 and TRBJ2-3 gives the full variable domain: GAGVSQSPRYKVAKRGQDVALRCDPISGHVSLFWYQQALGQGPEFLTYFQNEAQLDKSGLPSDRFFAERPEGSVSTLKIQRTQQEDSAVYLCASSYGTSGVLSTDTQYFGPGTRLTVL.

The chain joins TRBV15 to TRBJ2-5, with 11 bases that match TRBD2. This CDR3 comprises 15 residues. The germline gives CDR1 LNHNV, CDR2 YYDKDF (reference sequence). Losses at the gene ends were 3 bases for V and 4 bases for J; bases not matched to a gene: 4. CDR3 in DNA: TGTGCCACCAGCAGGGGGACTAGCGGCTTAGAGACCCAGTACTTC. Residues: CATSRGTSGLETQYF.

The rearrangement joins TRBV5-4 to TRBJ2-6; TRBD2 is a possible D gene (5 bases). The CDR3 has 15 amino acids. V dropped 0 bases and J dropped 4 bases, with 8 bases sitting between them. From germline, CDR1 is SGHNT and CDR2 YYREEE (reference sequence). The CDR3 spells CASSLEGAGANVLTF. In DNA, the CDR3 is TGTGCCAGCAGCTTGGAGGGAGCGGGGGCCAACGTCCTGACTTTC.

This chain uses TRBV19 with TRBJ2-3; tentative D call: TRBD2 (5 bases). The V and J ends lost 3 bases and 0 bases respectively, with 16 bases between them. The CDR3 is 17 residues long. CDR1 is LNHDA, CDR2 SQIVND, per germline (reference sequence). CDR3 sequence reads: CASSIVTPTGSTDTQYF. In nucleotides, the CDR3 is TGTGCCAGTAGTATCGTAACACCTACGGGAAGCACAGATACGCAGTATTTT.

The table lists this clone with a count of one. CDR3 loop: CASSLLRLDTGELFF. The CDR3 DNA is TGTGCCAGCAGTTTATTGAGACTTGACACCGGGGAGCTGTTTTTT. The chain employs TRBV28 and TRBJ2-2; no clear D. Looked up from germline, CDR1 is MDHEN and CDR2 is SYDVKM. The CDR3 spans 15 residues. Trimming cost V 1 base and J 3 bases, with 9 bases left between them.

This chain connects TRBV10-2 to TRBJ2-7, with D hard to call. The germline gives CDR1 WSHSY, CDR2 SAAADI. The CDR3 contains 12 residues. V lost 0 bases to trimming and J lost 0 bases, with 0 bases between them. CDR3 loop: CASSESSYEQYF. In nucleotides, the CDR3 is TGCGCCAGCAGTGAGTCCTCCTACGAGCAGTACTTC.

The chain links TRBV9 to TRBJ1-6; D perhaps matches TRBD1 (5 bases). Trimming pared 3 bases from V and 6 bases from J, leaving 13 bases between. Germline lookup yields CDR1 SGDLS and CDR2 YYNGEE. The CDR3 is 15 residues long. CDR3 bases: TGTGCCAGCAGCGAGCGGGACTTAGTTAATTCACCCCTCCACTTT. It yields the protein CASSERDLVNSPLHF. The whole variable domain, remainder taken from reference TRBV9 and TRBJ1-6, is DSGVTQTPKHLITATGQRVTLRCSPRSGDLSVYWYQQSLDQGLQFLIQYYNGEERAKGNILERFSAQQFPDLHSELNLSSLELGDSALYFCASSERDLVNSPLHFGNGTRLTVT.

The chain combines TRBV6-1 with TRBJ2-2; 7 bases are a match to TRBD1. This CDR3 has 16 amino acids. Germline V gene sequence: CDR1 MNHNS, CDR2 SASEGT. J gave up 5 bases and V 4 bases, and 10 bases lay outside the gene matches. CDR3: CASSVDREPWTGELFF. For the CDR3, the DNA is TGTGCCAGCAGTGTAGACAGGGAGCCTTGGACCGGGGAGCTGTTTTTT.

The chain joins TRBV10-2 to TRBJ2-7; the D gene is possibly TRBD2 (6 bases). The germline V gene encodes CDR1 WSHSY and CDR2 SAAADI. The CDR3 extends over 12 amino acids. The ends were cut back, 4 bases at V and 6 bases at J, with 10 bases in the middle. Here the CDR3 DNA reads TGCGCCAGCAGTGCAAGTAGCGGCGAGCAGTACTTC. Residues: CASSASSGEQYF.